This T cell receptor (beta chain) was sequenced in a study of blood T cell repertoires in COVID-19. Produced via immunoSEQ multiplex PCR; TCRdb's table is partial and in-frame only. In the table there are tens of thousands of clones, over 80% of which are singletons. J gave up 1 base and V 2 bases, and 2 bases lay outside the gene matches. CDR3 size: 15 residues. Germline V CDR1 and CDR2: MNHEY, SVGAGI. For this clone: Other DNA sequences in this specimen translate into the identical CDR3.

This sequence was found in a man aged 50-59 years with acute or convalescent COVID-19. The V call is TRBV6-5, the J call TRBJ2-1; 7 bases are a match to TRBD2. Input material: peripheral blood. The CDR3 here is CASSYGRGSYNEQFF. In DNA, the CDR3 is TGTGCCAGCAGTTACGGGAGGGGTTCCTACAATGAGCAGTTCTTC.